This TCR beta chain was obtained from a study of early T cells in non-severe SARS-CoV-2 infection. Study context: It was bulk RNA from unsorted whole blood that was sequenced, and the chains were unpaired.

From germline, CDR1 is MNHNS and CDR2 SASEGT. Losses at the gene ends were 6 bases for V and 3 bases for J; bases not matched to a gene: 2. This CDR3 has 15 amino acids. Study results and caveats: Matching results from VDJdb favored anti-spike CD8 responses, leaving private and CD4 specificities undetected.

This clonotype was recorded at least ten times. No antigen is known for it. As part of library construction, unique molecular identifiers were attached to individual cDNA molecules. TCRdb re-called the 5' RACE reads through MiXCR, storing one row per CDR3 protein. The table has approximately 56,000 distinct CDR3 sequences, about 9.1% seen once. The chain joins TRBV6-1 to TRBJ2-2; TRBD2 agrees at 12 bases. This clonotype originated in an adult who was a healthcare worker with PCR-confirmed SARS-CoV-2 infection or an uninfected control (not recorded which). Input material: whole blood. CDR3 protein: CASSGLAGYTGELFF. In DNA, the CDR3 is TGTGCCAGCAGCGGACTAGCGGGGTACACCGGGGAGCTGTTTTTT.